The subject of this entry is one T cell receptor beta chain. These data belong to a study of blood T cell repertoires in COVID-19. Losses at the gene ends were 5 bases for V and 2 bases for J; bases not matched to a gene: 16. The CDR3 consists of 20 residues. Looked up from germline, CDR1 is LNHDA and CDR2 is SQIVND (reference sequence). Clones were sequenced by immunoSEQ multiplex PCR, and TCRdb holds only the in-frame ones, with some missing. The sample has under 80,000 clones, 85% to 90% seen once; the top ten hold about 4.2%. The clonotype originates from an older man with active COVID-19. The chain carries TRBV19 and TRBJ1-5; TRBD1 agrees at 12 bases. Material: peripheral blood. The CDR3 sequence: CASSYWTGTGGPGGNQPQHF. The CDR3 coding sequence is TGTGCCAGTAGTTATTGGACCGGGACAGGGGGCCCAGGTGGCAATCAGCCCCAGCATTTT.